What follows are 8 T cell receptor beta chains derived from one specimen sequenced in a study of blood T cell repertoires in COVID-19. Using immunoSEQ multiplex PCR, the repertoire was profiled, and TCRdb retains in-frame clones only, with some absent. The sample yields 90,000 or so clones, around 93% seen once. The sequencing input was peripheral blood. The source of these receptors is a human donor with active COVID-19. The donor label of this sample is uncertain.

DNA of the CDR3: TGTGCCAGCAAAAAGGACACTACTTATGAGCAGTTCTTC. Translation gives CASKKDTTYEQFF. V usage is TRBV6-5 and J usage is TRBJ2-1, with D maybe TRBD1 (5 bases). The CDR3 extends over 13 amino acids. V lost 7 bases, J lost 8 bases, and 15 bases lay in between. Germline V gives CDR1 MNHEY, CDR2 SVGAGI.

The rearrangement links TRBV3-1 (or the pseudogene TRBV3-2) to TRBJ2-4; D gene unclear. Germline V gives CDR1 LGHDT, CDR2 YNNKEL (reference sequence). Deletions cut 5 bases from V and 5 bases from J, with 19 bases between. The CDR3 is 16 amino acids. CDR3 nucleotides: TGTGCCAGCAGCTCCTCCGGCAGGCTAATTGAAAACATTCAGTACTTC. The encoded protein is CASSSSGRLIENIQYF.

This clone was observed a handful of times. The chain couples TRBV3-1 (or the pseudogene TRBV3-2) to TRBJ2-6, with TRBD1 matching 10 bases. Germline-derived CDR1 and CDR2 are LGHDT and YNNKEL (reference sequence). Trimming at V came to 8 bases and at J to 0 bases, leaving 4 bases not matched to a gene. The CDR3 is 16 amino acids. This CDR3 reads CASAGTGVSGANVLTF. Here the CDR3 DNA reads TGTGCCAGCGCGGGGACAGGGGTCTCTGGGGCCAACGTCCTGACTTTC.

CDR3 DNA sequence: TGTGCCAGCAGCTTAACACCACAGGGGGCGATGGAAAAACTGTTTTTT. This encodes CASSLTPQGAMEKLFF. The rearrangement links TRBV7-9 to TRBJ1-4; 9 bases are a match to TRBD1. V dropped 2 bases and J dropped 8; count of bases not matched to a gene: 9. This CDR3 region has 16 residues. Germline loops: CDR1 SEHNR, CDR2 FQNEAQ (reference sequence).

The V call is TRBV7-3, the J call TRBJ1-6, with TRBD1 as a possible D gene (5 bases). Germline loops: CDR1 SGHTA, CDR2 FQGTGA. CDR3 size: 17 residues. V shed 1 base and J shed 1 base, with 11 bases lying between them. The CDR3 is CASSLSLGGSYNSPLHF. Written as DNA, the CDR3 is TGTGCCAGCAGCTTAAGTCTGGGGGGGTCCTATAATTCACCCCTCCACTTT.

As concerns this clone: Because it lacks the conserved phenylalanine or tryptophan at the end, this CDR3 is likely a read error. Because the CDR3's place on the DNA is in doubt, the DNA is left out and the CDR3 is given as listed by TCRdb. The CDR3 loop is CSSPTEKV. The chain couples TRBV20-1 to TRBJ1-4; TRBD1 is the table's D call, not checked against the DNA. CDR1 and CDR2 (germline): DFQATT, SNEGSKA (reference sequence). The CDR3 contains 8 residues when both ends are counted.

The genes are TRBV29-1 and TRBJ1-3; D is unclear. Germline CDR1 is SQVTM and CDR2 is ANQGSEA. V lost 6 bases to trimming and J lost 0 bases, with 9 bases between them. The CDR3 sequence is 13 residues long. The DNA of the CDR3 is TGCAGCGTGACAAAGAGCTCTGGAAACACCATATATTTT. Protein sequence: CSVTKSSGNTIYF.

The chain uses TRBV2 and TRBJ2-1; 11 nucleotides match TRBD2. The trim removed 2 bases at V and 7 bases at J, leaving 7 bases unmatched. The CDR3 length is 16 residues. The germline gives CDR1 SNHLY, CDR2 FYNNEI. The CDR3 here is CASSELAGGHGNEQFF. In nucleotides, the CDR3 is TGTGCCAGCAGTGAACTAGCGGGGGGACATGGGAATGAGCAGTTCTTC.